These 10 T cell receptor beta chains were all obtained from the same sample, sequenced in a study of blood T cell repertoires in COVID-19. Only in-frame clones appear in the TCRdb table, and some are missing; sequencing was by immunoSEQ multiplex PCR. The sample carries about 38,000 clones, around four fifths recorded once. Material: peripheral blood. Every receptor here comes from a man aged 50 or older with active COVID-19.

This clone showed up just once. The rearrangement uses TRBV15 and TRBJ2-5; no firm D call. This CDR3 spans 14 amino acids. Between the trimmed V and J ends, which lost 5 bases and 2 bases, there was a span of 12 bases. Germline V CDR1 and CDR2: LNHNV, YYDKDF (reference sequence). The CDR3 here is CATSQEASQETQYF. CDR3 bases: TGTGCCACCAGCCAAGAGGCTAGTCAAGAGACCCAGTACTTC.

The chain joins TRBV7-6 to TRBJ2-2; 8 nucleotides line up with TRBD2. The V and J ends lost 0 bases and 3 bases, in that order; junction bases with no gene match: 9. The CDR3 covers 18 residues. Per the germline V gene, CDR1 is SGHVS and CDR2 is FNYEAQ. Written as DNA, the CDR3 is TGTGCCAGCAGCTTAGCTGCGGGGGGCTCGGGGGACACCGGGGAGCTGTTTTTT. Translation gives CASSLAAGGSGDTGELFF.

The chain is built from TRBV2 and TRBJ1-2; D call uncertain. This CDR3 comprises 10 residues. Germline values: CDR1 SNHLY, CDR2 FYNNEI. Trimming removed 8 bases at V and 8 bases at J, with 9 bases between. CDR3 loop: CASSRSGYTF. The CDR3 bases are TGTGCCAGCTCCCGTAGCGGCTACACCTTC.

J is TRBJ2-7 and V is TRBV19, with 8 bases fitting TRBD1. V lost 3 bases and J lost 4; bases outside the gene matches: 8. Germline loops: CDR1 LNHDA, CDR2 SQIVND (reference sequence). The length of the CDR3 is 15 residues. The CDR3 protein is CASSMQAGGGYEQYF. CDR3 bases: TGTGCCAGTAGTATGCAGGCAGGGGGCGGATACGAGCAGTACTTC.

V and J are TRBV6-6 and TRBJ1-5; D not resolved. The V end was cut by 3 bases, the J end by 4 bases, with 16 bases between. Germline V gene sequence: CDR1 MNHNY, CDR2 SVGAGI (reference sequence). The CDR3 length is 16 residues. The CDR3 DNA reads TGTGCCAGCAGTTATGGTTCAAATGCCGCGAATCAGCCCCAGCATTTT. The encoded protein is CASSYGSNAANQPQHF.

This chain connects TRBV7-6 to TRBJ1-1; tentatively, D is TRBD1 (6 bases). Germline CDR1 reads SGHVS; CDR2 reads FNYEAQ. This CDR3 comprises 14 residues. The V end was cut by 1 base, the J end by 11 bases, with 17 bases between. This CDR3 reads CASSLGGPGTRAFF. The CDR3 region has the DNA TGTGCCAGCAGCTTAGGGGGACCAGGGACAAGGGCTTTCTTT.

The DNA for the CDR3 is TGTGCCAGTAGCTACAGGGGGCTTGGGGAGCAGTACTTC. This sequence encodes CASSYRGLGEQYF. This chain joins TRBV19 and TRBJ2-7; TRBD1 aligns across 9 bases. CDR1 and CDR2 from the germline V gene are LNHDA and SQIVND (reference sequence). CDR3 length: 13 amino acids. With V trimmed by 6 bases and J by 7 bases, 7 bases remained unmatched.

CDR3 amino acids: CASSKDRETQYF. The DNA of the CDR3 is TGTGCCAGCAGCAAAGACAGGGAGACCCAGTACTTC. The chain employs TRBV5-8 and TRBJ2-5; D might be TRBD1 (6 bases). V was pared by 4 bases and J by 5 bases, with 9 bases between. The CDR3 is made up of 12 amino acids. Germline loops: CDR1 SGHTS, CDR2 YDEGEE.

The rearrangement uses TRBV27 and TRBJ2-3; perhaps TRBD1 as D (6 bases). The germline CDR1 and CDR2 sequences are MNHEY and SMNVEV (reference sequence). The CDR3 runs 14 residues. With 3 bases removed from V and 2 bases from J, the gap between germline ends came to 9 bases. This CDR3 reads CASSLNRDTDTQYF. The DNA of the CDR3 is TGTGCCAGCAGTTTGAACAGGGACACAGATACGCAGTATTTT.

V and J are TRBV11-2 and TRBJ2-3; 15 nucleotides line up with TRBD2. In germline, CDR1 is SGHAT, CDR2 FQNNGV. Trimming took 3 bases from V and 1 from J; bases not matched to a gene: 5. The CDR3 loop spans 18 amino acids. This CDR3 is CASSLRGLAGGGTDTQYF. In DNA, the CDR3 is TGTGCCAGCAGCTTGAGGGGACTAGCGGGGGGAGGCACAGATACGCAGTATTTT.